This T cell receptor beta chain was recovered during a study of control samples from healthy donors and cancer patients. This clone has just one count. CDR1 is SNHLY, CDR2 FYNNEI, per germline. This CDR3 is 12 amino acids long. The V and J ends lost 4 bases and 5 bases respectively, with 7 bases between them. Using immunoSEQ multiplex PCR, the repertoire was profiled, and TCRdb retains in-frame clones only, with some absent. The sample gives 100,000 or so clones, approximately 90% of which show up once; roughly 1.3% is in the top ten. The chain joins TRBV2 to TRBJ2-3; D gene uncertain. This clonotype was obtained from a woman aged 50 to 65 in good health. The sequenced sample was blood. CDR3 coding DNA: TGTGCCAGCAGTGCTTTACAAGATACGCAGTATTTT. Its translation is CASSALQDTQYF. The full variable domain, rest sourced from reference TRBV2 and TRBJ2-3, is EPEVTQTPSHQVTQMGQEVILRCVPISNHLYFYWYRQILGQKVEFLVSFYNNEISEKSEIFDDQFSVERPDGSNFTLKIRSTKLEDSAMYFCASSALQDTQYFGPGTRLTVL.